The present entry profiles one T cell receptor beta chain with its context. Its antigen is unknown. The entry originates in a study of CD8+ T cells in alopecia areata. About the research overall: Treatment with tofacitinib (6 to 18 months) was followed by 6 months off drug. Overall study results and limits: For patients receiving tofacitinib, scalp clonality and expanded CD8+ clones among the top 100 significantly decreased.

cDNA serving as the sequencing template came from extracted, reverse transcribed RNA. Clones were sequenced by immunoSEQ multiplex PCR, and TCRdb holds only the in-frame ones, with some missing. The table has tens of thousands of clones, about two thirds seen once. V lost 1 base to trimming and J lost 7 bases, with 10 bases between them. Germline V gene sequence: CDR1 GTSNPN, CDR2 SVGIG (reference sequence). The CDR3 length is 12 residues. Regarding treatment: oral pan-JAK inhibitor, 5-10 mg twice daily. Researchers gathered lesional scalp punch biopsies and peripheral blood from patients with alopecia areata.

The material was CD8+ T cells sorted from blood, obtained at week 44, from a patient treated with tofacitinib. The chain carries TRBV30 and TRBJ1-1; D is uncertain. This receptor was taken from a human donor with alopecia areata. DNA for the CDR3: TGTGCCTGGAGTGGAACGAGTTTTGAAGCTTTCTTT. This encodes CAWSGTSFEAFF.